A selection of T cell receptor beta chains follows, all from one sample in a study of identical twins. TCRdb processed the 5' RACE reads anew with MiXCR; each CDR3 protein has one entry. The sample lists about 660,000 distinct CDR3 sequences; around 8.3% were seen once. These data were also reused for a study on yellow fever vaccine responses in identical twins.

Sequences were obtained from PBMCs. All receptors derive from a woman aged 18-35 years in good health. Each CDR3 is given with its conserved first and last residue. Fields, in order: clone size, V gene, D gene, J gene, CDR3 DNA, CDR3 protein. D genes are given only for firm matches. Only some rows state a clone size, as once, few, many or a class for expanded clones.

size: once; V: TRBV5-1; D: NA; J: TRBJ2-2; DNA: TGCGCCAGCAGGGACGACACCGGGGAGCTGTTTTTT; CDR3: CASRDDTGELFF
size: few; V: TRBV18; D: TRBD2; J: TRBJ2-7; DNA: TGTGCCAGCTCACCAGGGGGGGAGTACGAGCAGTACTTC; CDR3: CASSPGGEYEQYF
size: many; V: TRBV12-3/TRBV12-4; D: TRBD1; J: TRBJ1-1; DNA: TGTGCCAGCAGTTTTCCCGGACAGGGCCCTTTCTTT; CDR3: CASSFPGQGPFF
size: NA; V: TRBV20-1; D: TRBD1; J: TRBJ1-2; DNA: TGCAGTGCAAGCCTCCCGGGACAGGGATATGGCTACACCTTC; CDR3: CSASLPGQGYGYTF
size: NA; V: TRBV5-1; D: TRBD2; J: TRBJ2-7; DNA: TGCGCCAGCAGCGGAGGACTAGCGGGGGGTTACGAGCAGTACTTC; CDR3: CASSGGLAGGYEQYF
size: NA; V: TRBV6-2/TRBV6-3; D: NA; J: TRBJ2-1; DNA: TGTGCCAGCAGTTCCCTGGGGCAGCAGTTCTTC; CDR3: CASSSLGQQFF
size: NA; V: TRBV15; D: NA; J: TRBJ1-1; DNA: TGTGCCACCAGCACCGGAGACAGGGAAGCTTTCTTT; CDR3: CATSTGDREAFF
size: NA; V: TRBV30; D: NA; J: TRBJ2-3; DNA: TGTGCCTGGAGTGTAGGAGGGAACGCAGATACGCAGTATTTT; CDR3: CAWSVGGNADTQYF
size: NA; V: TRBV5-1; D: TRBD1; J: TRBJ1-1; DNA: TGCGCCAGCAGCTTCTCCGGGACAGGGGTAGTCACTGAAGCTTTCTTT; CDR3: CASSFSGTGVVTEAFF
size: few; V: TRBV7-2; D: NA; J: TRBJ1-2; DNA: TGTGCCAGCAGCTTAGCGTGGGGGCAGTATGGCTACACCTTC; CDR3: CASSLAWGQYGYTF
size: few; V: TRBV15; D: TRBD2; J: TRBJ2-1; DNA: TGTGCCACCAGCAGTTATAGCGGGGACCGGTACAATGAGCAGTTCTTC; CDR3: CATSSYSGDRYNEQFF
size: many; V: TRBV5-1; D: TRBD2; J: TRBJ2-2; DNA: TGCGCCAGCAGCGAACTAGCGGGAAACACCGGGGAGCTGTTTTTT; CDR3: CASSELAGNTGELFF
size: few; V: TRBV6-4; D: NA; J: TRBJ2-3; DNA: TGTGCCAGCAGATGGCCGGTCGTCGGCGCAGATACGCAGTATTTT; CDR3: CASRWPVVGADTQYF
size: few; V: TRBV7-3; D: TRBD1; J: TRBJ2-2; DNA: TGTGCCAGCAGCCCGGACAGGGCCGGCACCGGGGAGCTGTTTTTT; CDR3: CASSPDRAGTGELFF
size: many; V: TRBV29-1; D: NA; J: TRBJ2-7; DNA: TGCAGCGCCACACCAGCTAACAGCGCCTACGAGCAGTACTTC; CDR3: CSATPANSAYEQYF
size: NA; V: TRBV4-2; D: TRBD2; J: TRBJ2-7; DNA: TGTGCCAGCAGCCACTCCTCTAGCGGGTCATCCTACGAGCAGTACTTC; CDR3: CASSHSSSGSSYEQYF
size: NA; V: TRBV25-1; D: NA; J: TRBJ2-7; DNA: TGTGCCAGCACCACAGGGAGCCGCACCTACGAGCAGTACTTC; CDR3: CASTTGSRTYEQYF
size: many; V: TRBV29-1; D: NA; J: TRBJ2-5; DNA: TGCAGCGTTGGGGTGGCAGCGGAGACCCAGTACTTC; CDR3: CSVGVAAETQYF
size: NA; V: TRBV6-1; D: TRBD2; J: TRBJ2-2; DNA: TGTGCCAGCAGTCCCCTTGGGAGGGCCCAGGCCGGGGAGCTGCTTTTT; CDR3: CASSPLGRAQAGELLF
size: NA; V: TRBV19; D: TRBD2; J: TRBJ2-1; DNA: TGTGCCAGTAGTATCGACTCCGGGACTAGCGGGAGTGTCAATGAGCAGTTCTTC; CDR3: CASSIDSGTSGSVNEQFF
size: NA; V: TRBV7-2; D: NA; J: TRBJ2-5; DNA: TGTGCCAGCAGCCCACGATCGGGGAGGGAGACCCAGTACTTC; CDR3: CASSPRSGRETQYF
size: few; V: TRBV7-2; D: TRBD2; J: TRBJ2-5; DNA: TGTGCCAGCAGCCCCCGCCTAGCGGGAGGGCCTCAAGAGACCCAGTACTTC; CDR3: CASSPRLAGGPQETQYF
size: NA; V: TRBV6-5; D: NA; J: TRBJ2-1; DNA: TGTGCCAGCAGTTACGTCCCTGTCAGCTCCTACAATGAGCAGTTCTTC; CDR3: CASSYVPVSSYNEQFF
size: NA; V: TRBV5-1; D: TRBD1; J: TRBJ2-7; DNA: TGCGCCAGCAGCTTGGCAGGGACAGGGGTGAACGAGCAGTACTTC; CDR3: CASSLAGTGVNEQYF
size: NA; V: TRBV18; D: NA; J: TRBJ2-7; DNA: TGTGCCAGCTCACCACAGGGAAGGGGAAACGAGCAGTACTTC; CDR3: CASSPQGRGNEQYF
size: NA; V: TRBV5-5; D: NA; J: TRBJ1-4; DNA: TGTGCCAGCAGCCCGGGGGGGAGTATTAATGAAAAACTGTTTTTT; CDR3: CASSPGGSINEKLFF
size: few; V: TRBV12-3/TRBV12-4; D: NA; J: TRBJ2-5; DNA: TGTGCCAGCAGTTACTTGGCGGCGCAAGAGACCCAGTACTTC; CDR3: CASSYLAAQETQYF
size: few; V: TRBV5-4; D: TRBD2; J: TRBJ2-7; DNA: TGTGCCAGCAGCTCCTCGGCGGGAGGTTACGAGCAGTACTTC; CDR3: CASSSSAGGYEQYF
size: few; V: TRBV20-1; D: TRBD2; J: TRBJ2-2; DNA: TGCAGTGCTATACGGACTAGCGGGATTACCGGGGAGCTGTTTTTT; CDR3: CSAIRTSGITGELFF
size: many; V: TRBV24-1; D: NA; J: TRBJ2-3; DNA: TGTGCCACCAGTGCTTCGGGAATCACAGATACGCAGTATTTT; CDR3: CATSASGITDTQYF
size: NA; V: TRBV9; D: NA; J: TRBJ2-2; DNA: TGTGCCAGCAGCGACTCAGGGGACACCGGGGAGCTGTTTTTT; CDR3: CASSDSGDTGELFF
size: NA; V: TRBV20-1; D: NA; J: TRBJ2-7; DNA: TGCAGTGCTAGAGAATGGTCCAGCAGCTCCTACGAGCAGTACTTC; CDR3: CSAREWSSSSYEQYF
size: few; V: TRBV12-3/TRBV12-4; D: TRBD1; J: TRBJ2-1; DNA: TGTGCCAGCAACCTAAGGGGGGGACAGGGCGTCGGTGAGCAGTTCTTC; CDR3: CASNLRGGQGVGEQFF
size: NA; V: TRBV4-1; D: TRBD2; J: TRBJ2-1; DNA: TGCGCCAGCACAGGAGCGGGAGAGGTCAATGAGCAGTTCTTC; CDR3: CASTGAGEVNEQFF
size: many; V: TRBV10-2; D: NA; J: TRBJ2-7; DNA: TGCGCCAGCAGGGTTCTGTCGAGCGACGAGCAGTACTTC; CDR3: CASRVLSSDEQYF
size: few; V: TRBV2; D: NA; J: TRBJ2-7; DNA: TGTGCCAGCAGTGAATTAGACCCGGAGTACGAGCAGTACTTC; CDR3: CASSELDPEYEQYF
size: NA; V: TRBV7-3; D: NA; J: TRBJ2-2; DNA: NA; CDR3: CASSLEAGGTPGSCFF
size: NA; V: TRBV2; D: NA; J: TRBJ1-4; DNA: TGTGCCAGCCGCCAGACCGGGGCTAGCGGTGAAAAACTGTTTTTT; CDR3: CASRQTGASGEKLFF
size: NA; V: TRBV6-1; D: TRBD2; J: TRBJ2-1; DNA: TGTGCCAGCAGTCCGGAGACTAGCGGCTATGACAATGAGCAGTTCTTC; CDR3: CASSPETSGYDNEQFF
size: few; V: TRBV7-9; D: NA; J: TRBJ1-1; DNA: TGTGCCAGCACCCCGACGGTTTTGAACACTGAAGCTTTCTTT; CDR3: CASTPTVLNTEAFF
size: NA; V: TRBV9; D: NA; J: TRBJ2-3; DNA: TGTGCCAGCAGCAGATGGGACGGCACCACAGATACGCAGTATTTT; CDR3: CASSRWDGTTDTQYF
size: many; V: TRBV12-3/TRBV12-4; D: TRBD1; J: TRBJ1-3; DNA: TGTGCCAGCAGGCCAGGACAGGGGAAAGGAAACACCATATATTTT; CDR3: CASRPGQGKGNTIYF
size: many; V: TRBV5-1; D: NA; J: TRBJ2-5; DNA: TGCGCCAGCAGCTTAAGTAGTCTGGGAGAGACCCAGTACTTC; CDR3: CASSLSSLGETQYF
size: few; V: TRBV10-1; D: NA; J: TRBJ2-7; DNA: TGCGCCACGTCAGGAGCGCTCTCCTACGAGCAGTACTTC; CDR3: CATSGALSYEQYF
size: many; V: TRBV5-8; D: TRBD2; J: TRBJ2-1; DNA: TGTGCCAGCAGAACTAGCGGACCTTTCTTTGAGCAGTTCTTC; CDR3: CASRTSGPFFEQFF
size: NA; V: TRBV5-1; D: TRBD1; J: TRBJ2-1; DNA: TGCGCCAGCAGCGTAGGACAGGGACTTGAGCAGTTCTTC; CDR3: CASSVGQGLEQFF
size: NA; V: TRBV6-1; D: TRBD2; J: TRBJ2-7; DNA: TGTGCCAGCACCCCGGGGGGTACGGCCTACGAGCAGTACTTC; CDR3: CASTPGGTAYEQYF
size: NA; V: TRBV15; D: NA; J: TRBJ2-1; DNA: TGTGCCACCAGCCTCGGGCCGGTTGATGAGCAGTTCTTC; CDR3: CATSLGPVDEQFF
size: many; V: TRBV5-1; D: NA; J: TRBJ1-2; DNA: TGCGCCAGCAGCTCCGGGAGGTGGGATGGCTACACCTTC; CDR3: CASSSGRWDGYTF
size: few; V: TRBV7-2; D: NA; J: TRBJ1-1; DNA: TGTGCCAGCAGCTTACTACCCGGGCTCCGAGGGACTGAAGCTTTCTTT; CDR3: CASSLLPGLRGTEAFF
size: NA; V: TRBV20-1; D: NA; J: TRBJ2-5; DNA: TGCAGTGCTAGATCCGGACTCGACTCTGATGGGACCCAGTACTTC; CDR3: CSARSGLDSDGTQYF
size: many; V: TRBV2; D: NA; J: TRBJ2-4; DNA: TGTGCCAGCAGCACCGACCTGACGGCCAAAAACATTCAGTACTTC; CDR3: CASSTDLTAKNIQYF
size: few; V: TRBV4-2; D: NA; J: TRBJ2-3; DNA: TGTGCCAGCAGCCAACGGACTACACAAACAGATACGCAGTATTTT; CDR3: CASSQRTTQTDTQYF
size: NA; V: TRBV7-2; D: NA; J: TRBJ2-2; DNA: TGTGCCAGCAGCTTAAGGTTTACAGTTAACACCGGGGAGCTGTTTTTT; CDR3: CASSLRFTVNTGELFF
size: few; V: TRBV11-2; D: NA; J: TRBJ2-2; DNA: TGTGCCAGCAGCTTAGCCCAGGAGGAGCTGTTTTTT; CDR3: CASSLAQEELFF
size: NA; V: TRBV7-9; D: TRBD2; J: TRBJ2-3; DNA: TGTGCCAGCAGCAGACCGGGACTAGCGGGGGGCACAGATACGCAGTATTTT; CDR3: CASSRPGLAGGTDTQYF
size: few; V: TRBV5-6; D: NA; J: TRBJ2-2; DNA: TGTGCCAGCAGCCTAGTAGGTATACCGAACACCGGGGAGCTGTTTTTT; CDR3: CASSLVGIPNTGELFF